The clone carrying this TCR beta chain was observed a few times. The data were taken from a study of cytomegalovirus exposure and HLA in healthy donors. Trimming removed 2 bases at V and 6 bases at J, with 12 bases between. The CDR3 contains 14 residues. Germline loops: CDR1 SGHDT, CDR2 YYEEEE. The donors, nominally healthy at sampling, likely had unrecorded immune exposures. Primers for the PCR totalled 60 Vbeta and 13 Jbeta. The table came from immunoSEQ multiplex PCR; TCRdb's copy has only in-frame clones and leaves some out. The sample lists 110,000 or so clones; roughly 71% were seen once. The source of this sequence is a woman aged 35 to 49 in good health and CMV-seropositive. What was sequenced was PBMCs. The chain couples TRBV5-6 to TRBJ1-5; D is possibly TRBD1 (5 bases). For the CDR3, the DNA is TGTGCCAGCAGCTTTGGGCAGGGAGGTCAGCCCCAGCATTTT. This gives the protein CASSFGQGGQPQHF.